The clone carrying this T cell receptor beta chain occurred a few times. Its antigen is unknown. These data are taken from a study of cytomegalovirus exposure and HLA in healthy donors. Amplification used 60 Vbeta primers and 13 Jbeta primers. Assay used: immunoSEQ multiplex PCR; TCRdb lists only in-frame clones, some missing. This table has around 160,000 clones, over 80% appearing once. Though probably carrying unrecorded immune exposures, donors were nominally healthy at sampling. Findings of the study overall: In a later analysis, a missense DCLRE1C variant was linked to TCR beta V- and J-gene trimming. HLA allele associations emerged for roughly 16,000 TCR beta sequences in a later analysis, at 0.05 false discovery rate.

The germline V gene encodes CDR1 MGHRA and CDR2 YSYEKL. The CDR3 loop spans 14 amino acids. The chain employs TRBV4-1 and TRBJ2-5; possibly TRBD1 for D (6 bases). The J call may be mistaken, given a closer DNA end match to TRBJ2-7. The sequencing sample was made of PBMCs. This receptor was taken from a human donor in good health. CDR3 in amino acids: CASSALTDRNEQYF. In DNA, the CDR3 is TGCGCCAGCAGCGCGCTAACCGACAGGAACGAGCAGTACTTC.